One T cell receptor (beta chain) is described in this entry. No cognate antigen has been identified for it. The input lacks base qualities; no much larger clone sits a single base away. At one collaborating source in Seattle, patients were enrolled during active infection and were followed longitudinally through the course of disease. Collaborating institutions collected whole blood in K2EDTA tubes following their own protocols. For TCRbeta analysis, collaborators shipped samples in one of three forms: frozen whole blood, isolated PBMCs, or DNA extracted from either of those sample types. This specimen comes from a study of blood T cell repertoires in COVID-19 (dated by TCRdb to 2018 to 2020). In terms of the full investigation: The collaborator samples originated in the United States, Italy and Spain and spanned the acute and convalescent phases of COVID-19. A freely available public database, intended as a resource for researchers studying the immune response to SARS-CoV-2, is where the repertoires were released. Where HLA class I and class II types were available, the types were taken from metadata supplied by the sample provider, not from assay-based typing. Sample metadata almost always included a de-identified subject ID, COVID-19 status, age in years and sex. The material from the prospective study consisted of cDNA or gDNA derived from T cells, B-cell-depleted T cells, or PBMCs. The dataset comprised deeply sampled blood TCRbeta repertoires from subjects exposed to, actively infected with, or recovered from COVID-19. The samples were drawn from the first 160 participants of the ongoing ImmuneRACE study and from 1,254 subjects provided by 6 global collaborators.

Broader findings and caveats from the paper: The amount of clinical and demographic metadata varied by source and participant and was provided uncurated.

The immunoSEQ Assay, a bias-controlled multiplex PCR, was used to amplify TCRbeta CDR3 regions from genomic DNA. The published analysis was carried out like this. The number of nucleated cells in each sample was estimated by amplification of reference gene primers within the assay. To quantify the absolute abundance of each unique TCRbeta CDR3 rearrangement, sequence reads were collapsed and filtered. For each sample, productive Simpson clonality was calculated by taking the square root of Simpson's diversity index across productive rearrangements. The source is immuneACCESS, and TCRdb retained only in-frame sequences with V and J called. Part of the clones is not carried over; for the studies checked, unresolved V genes explain less than half of this, and the remainder is unexplained. V and J calls plus clone size are reproduced from that table; the DNA served to infer D and trimming. A total of 10,000 to 15,000 clones appear in this sample, 60% to 75% of them only once. The top ten hold roughly 5.6% of the sample.

The CDR3 contains 13 residues, cysteine and phenylalanine counted. Only the CDR3 DNA stays, 39 bases, in frame from base 1. A distance of 12 bases separates the germline ends of V and J, which lose 6 bases and 4 bases respectively. This chain is built from TRBV12-3 or TRBV12-4 and TRBJ1-1, and possibly TRBD1, on 5 matching bases. The sequence came from a man aged 60-69 years with COVID-19, enrolled during active disease. Sequences were obtained from peripheral blood. In nucleotides, the sequence is TGTGCCAGCAGCCTGACAGTCGGCACTGAAGCTTTCTTT. The translation is CASSLTVGTEAFF.